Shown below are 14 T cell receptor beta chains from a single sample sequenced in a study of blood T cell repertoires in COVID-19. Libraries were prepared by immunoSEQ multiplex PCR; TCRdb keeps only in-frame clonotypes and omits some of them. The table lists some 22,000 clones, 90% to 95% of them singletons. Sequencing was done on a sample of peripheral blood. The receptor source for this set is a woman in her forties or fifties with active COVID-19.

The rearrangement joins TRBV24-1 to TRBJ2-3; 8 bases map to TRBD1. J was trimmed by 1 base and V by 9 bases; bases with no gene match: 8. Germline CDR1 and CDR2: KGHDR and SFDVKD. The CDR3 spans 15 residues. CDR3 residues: CATSIGQGGTDTQYF. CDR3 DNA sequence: TGTGCCACCTCAATCGGACAGGGTGGCACAGATACGCAGTATTTT.

The CDR3 region is CASSQGTNSNQPQHF. DNA of the CDR3: TGCGCCAGCAGCCAGGGCACCAATAGCAATCAGCCCCAGCATTTT. V and J are TRBV4-1 and TRBJ1-5; the D is unclear. The ends were cut back, 3 bases at V and 0 bases at J, with 9 bases in the middle. The germline V gene encodes CDR1 MGHRA and CDR2 YSYEKL. The CDR3 spans 15 residues.

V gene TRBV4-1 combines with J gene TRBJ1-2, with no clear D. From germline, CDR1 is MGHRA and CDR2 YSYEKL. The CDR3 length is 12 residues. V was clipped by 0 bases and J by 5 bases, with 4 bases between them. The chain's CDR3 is CASSQDYYGYTF. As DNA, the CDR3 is TGCGCCAGCAGCCAAGATTATTATGGCTACACCTTC.

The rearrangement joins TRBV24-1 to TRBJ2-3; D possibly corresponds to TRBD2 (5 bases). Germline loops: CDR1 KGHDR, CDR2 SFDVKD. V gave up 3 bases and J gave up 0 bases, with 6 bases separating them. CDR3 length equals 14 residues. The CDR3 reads CATSDPGSTDTQYF. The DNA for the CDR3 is TGTGCCACCAGTGATCCGGGGAGCACAGATACGCAGTATTTT.

CDR3 sequence reads: CASRFSGQAGAYTF. The CDR3 nucleotides are TGTGCCAGCAGGTTTTCGGGACAAGCCGGTGCCTACACCTTC. V and J are TRBV28 and TRBJ1-2; a possible D gene is TRBD1 (6 bases). V lost 6 bases and J lost 10, with 21 bases in between. Germline CDR1 MDHEN, CDR2 SYDVKM. This CDR3 has 14 amino acids.

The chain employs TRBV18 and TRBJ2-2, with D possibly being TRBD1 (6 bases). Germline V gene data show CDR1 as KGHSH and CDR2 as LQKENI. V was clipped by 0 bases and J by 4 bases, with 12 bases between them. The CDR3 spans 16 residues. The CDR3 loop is CASSPPAGDGTGELFF. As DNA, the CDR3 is TGTGCCAGCTCACCACCTGCAGGGGACGGCACCGGGGAGCTGTTTTTT. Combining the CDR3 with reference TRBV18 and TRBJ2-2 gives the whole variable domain NAGVMQNPRHLVRRRGQEARLRCSPMKGHSHVYWYRQLPEEGLKFMVYLQKENIIDESGMPKERFSAEFPKEGPSILRIQQVVRGDSAAYFCASSPPAGDGTGELFFGEGSRLTVL.

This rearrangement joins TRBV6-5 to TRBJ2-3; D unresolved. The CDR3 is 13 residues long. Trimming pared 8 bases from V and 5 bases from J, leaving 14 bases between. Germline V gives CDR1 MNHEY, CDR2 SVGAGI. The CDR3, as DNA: TGTGCCAGCGCGGAGCTAGTCGGAGATACGCAGTATTTT. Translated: CASAELVGDTQYF.

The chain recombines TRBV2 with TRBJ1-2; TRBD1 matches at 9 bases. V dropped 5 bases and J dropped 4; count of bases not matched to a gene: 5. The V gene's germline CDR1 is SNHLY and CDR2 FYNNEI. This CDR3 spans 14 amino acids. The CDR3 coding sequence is TGTGCCAGCAGTTCGGACAGGGGAGGCTATGGCTACACCTTC. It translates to CASSSDRGGYGYTF.

The DNA of the CDR3 is TGTGCCAGCTCACCAACTGAAAATCAGCCCCAGCATTTT. Translation: CASSPTENQPQHF. V gene TRBV18 combines with J gene TRBJ1-5; D is undetermined. V was shortened by 2 bases and J by 4 bases, with 6 bases between the two germline ends. The CDR3 is made up of 13 amino acids. CDR1 KGHSH and CDR2 LQKENI come from the germline V gene.

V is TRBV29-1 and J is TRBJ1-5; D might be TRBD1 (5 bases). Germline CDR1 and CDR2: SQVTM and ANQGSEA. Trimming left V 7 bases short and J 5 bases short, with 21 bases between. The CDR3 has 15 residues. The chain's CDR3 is CSATLAGGGDQPQHF. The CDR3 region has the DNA TGCAGCGCCACCTTGGCAGGTGGAGGGGATCAGCCCCAGCATTTT.

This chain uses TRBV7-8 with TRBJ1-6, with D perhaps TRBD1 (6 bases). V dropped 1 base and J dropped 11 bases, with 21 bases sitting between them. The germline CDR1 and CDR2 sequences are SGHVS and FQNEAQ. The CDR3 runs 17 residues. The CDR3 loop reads CASSLGVLRTAAPPLHF. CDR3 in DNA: TGTGCCAGCAGCTTAGGAGTGCTTCGGACAGCGGCTCCACCCCTCCACTTT.

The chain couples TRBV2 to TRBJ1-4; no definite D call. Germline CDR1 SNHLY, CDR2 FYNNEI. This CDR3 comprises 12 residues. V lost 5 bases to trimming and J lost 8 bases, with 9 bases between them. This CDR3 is CASSRVGEKLFF. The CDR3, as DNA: TGTGCCAGCAGTCGAGTCGGGGAAAAACTGTTTTTT.

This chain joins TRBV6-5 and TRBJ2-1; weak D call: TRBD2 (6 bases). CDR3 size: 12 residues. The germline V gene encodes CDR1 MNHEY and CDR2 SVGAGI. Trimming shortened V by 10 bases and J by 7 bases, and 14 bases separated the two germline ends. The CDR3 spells CATRLVGNEQFF. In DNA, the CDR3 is TGTGCCACCCGACTAGTTGGGAATGAGCAGTTCTTC.

The CDR3 DNA follows: TGCGCCACCTGGACAGGGGAGCTAAACACTGAAGCTTTCTTT. Translating it yields CATWTGELNTEAFF. The chain is built from TRBV10-2 and TRBJ1-1; 9 bases are shared with TRBD1. V lost 10 bases and J lost 2; bases outside the gene matches: 8. The CDR3 has 14 amino acids. Germline V CDR1 and CDR2: WSHSY, SAAADI.